A single sample is the source of the 22 T cell receptor beta chains below, sequenced in a study of spatial heterogeneity in lung cancer. Documented time point: sample taken at primary tumor resection. MiXCR, applied by TCRdb to the 5' RACE reads, yields one record per CDR3 protein. The repertoire holds more than 60,000 distinct CDR3 sequences, about 8.5% seen once, with 6.8% in the top ten. Here the sequenced sample was PBMCs, taken at surgery. These receptors originate from a male donor with early-stage non-small cell lung cancer.

This clonotype was picked up many times. The V call is TRBV10-3, the J call TRBJ2-1, with 15 bases that match TRBD2. Germline CDR1 and CDR2: ENHRY and SYGVKD. Trimming took 3 bases from V and 9 from J; bases not matched to a gene: 3. The CDR3 runs 15 residues. The CDR3 DNA follows: TGTGCCATCAGTGATTGGACTAGCGGGAGGGTTGAGCAGTTCTTC. This encodes CAISDWTSGRVEQFF.

This clonotype was detected only a few times. The genes are TRBV6-6 and TRBJ2-1, with TRBD2 matching over 7 bases. Losses at the gene ends were 7 bases for V and 6 bases for J; bases not matched to a gene: 6. The CDR3 spans 13 residues. Looked up from germline, CDR1 is MNHNY and CDR2 is SVGAGI (reference sequence). The CDR3 DNA follows: TGTGCCAGCAAGGGCGGGAGTAGCAATGAGCAGTTCTTC. Translation gives CASKGGSSNEQFF.

For the CDR3, the DNA is TGTGCCAGCAGCTTTTGGGACAGGGGGATGAACGAGCAGTACTTC. It specifies CASSFWDRGMNEQYF. The genes are TRBV12-3 or TRBV12-4 and TRBJ2-7; 11 bases align to TRBD1. The CDR3 spans 15 residues. The V and J ends lost 6 bases and 5 bases, in that order; junction bases with no gene match: 9.

The chain combines TRBV20-1 with TRBJ2-7; 9 positions match TRBD2. The CDR3 has 15 amino acids. CDR1 and CDR2 from the germline V gene are DFQATT and SNEGSKA (reference sequence). The V gene end was trimmed by 3 bases and the J gene end by 2 bases; junction bases not matched to a gene: 8. In DNA form, the CDR3 reads TGCAGTGCTAGTAGACTAGCGGTAAGCGCCTACGAGCAGTACTTC. Protein product: CSASRLAVSAYEQYF.

This clonotype was counted many times. The V gene is TRBV11-3, the J gene TRBJ2-3; D is undetermined. V was pared by 5 bases and J by 6 bases, with 6 bases between. Germline values: CDR1 SGHNT, CDR2 YENEEA. CDR3 size: 11 residues. In DNA form, the CDR3 reads TGTGCCAGCAGCCTCCTCGATACGCAGTATTTT. Translation: CASSLLDTQYF.

This clonotype has just a few counts. The chain is built from TRBV27 and TRBJ2-6; D not certain. CDR3 length equals 18 residues. Looked up from germline, CDR1 is MNHEY and CDR2 is SMNVEV (reference sequence). V dropped 7 bases and J dropped 0 bases, with 19 bases sitting between them. CDR3: CASTLALGLNSGANVLTF. Here the CDR3 DNA reads TGTGCCAGCACTCTTGCCCTCGGGCTGAACTCTGGGGCCAACGTCCTGACTTTC.

This clonotype occurred many times. The chain combines TRBV9 with TRBJ1-1, with no clear D. The CDR3 loop spans 13 amino acids. The germline V and J ends were trimmed by 3 bases and 0 bases, with 6 bases remaining between them. Per the germline V gene, CDR1 is SGDLS and CDR2 is YYNGEE. CDR3 nucleotide sequence: TGTGCCAGCAGCGCTGGCCTGAACACTGAAGCTTTCTTT. It codes for CASSAGLNTEAFF.

This clonotype was counted a few times. CDR3 nucleotide sequence: TGCGCCAGCAGCTTGGCCGGGACTAGGGGCACAGATACGCAGTATTTT. Encoded protein: CASSLAGTRGTDTQYF. This chain uses TRBV5-1 with TRBJ2-3; 8 positions match TRBD2. CDR3 length equals 16 residues. Germline loops: CDR1 SGHRS, CDR2 YFSETQ. Unmatched junction bases numbered 4, after V lost 0 bases and J lost 1 base.

This clonotype was counted at least ten times. The V and J genes are TRBV27 and TRBJ1-1; TRBD1 is a possible D gene (6 bases). The CDR3 is 14 amino acids. V was pared by 5 bases and J by 5 bases, with 15 bases between. From germline, CDR1 is MNHEY and CDR2 SMNVEV (reference sequence). CDR3 sequence reads: CASSPSRGRTEAFF. The CDR3 coding sequence is TGTGCCAGCAGTCCCTCCAGGGGAAGGACTGAAGCTTTCTTT.

This clonotype was recorded many times. The chain has TRBV10-3 and TRBJ2-1; TRBD2 is a possible D gene (6 bases). The V end was cut by 5 bases, the J end by 4 bases, with 12 bases between. The CDR3 has 14 amino acids. Germline CDR1 is ENHRY and CDR2 is SYGVKD. CDR3 coding DNA: TGTGCCATCAGTCCTGAGGCGGGGTACAATGAGCAGTTCTTC. Translating gives CAISPEAGYNEQFF.

At least ten counts were recorded for this clonotype. The gene calls are TRBV7-8 and TRBJ1-5; perhaps TRBD1 as D (6 bases). With 8 bases removed from V and 5 bases from J, the gap between germline ends came to 13 bases. CDR1 is SGHVS, CDR2 FQNEAQ, per germline. CDR3 length: 13 residues. CDR3 loop: CASDPTGHQPQHF. The CDR3 region has the DNA TGTGCCAGCGACCCGACAGGCCATCAGCCCCAGCATTTT.

The chain employs TRBV11-2 and TRBJ2-7; maybe TRBD2 (5 bases). With 4 bases removed from V and 2 bases from J, the gap between germline ends came to 18 bases. The CDR3 is 16 amino acids. Germline V gene sequence: CDR1 SGHAT, CDR2 FQNNGV. The CDR3: CASSSRRRAEAYEQYF. As DNA, the CDR3 is TGTGCCAGCAGCTCCCGCCGTCGAGCGGAAGCCTACGAGCAGTACTTC.

The chain recombines TRBV29-1 with TRBJ2-3, with 7 nucleotides matching TRBD2. Germline CDR1 reads SQVTM; CDR2 reads ANQGSEA. This CDR3 contains 14 residues. J gave up 4 bases and V 3 bases, and 7 bases lay outside the gene matches. CDR3 protein: CSVEKIAGSDTQYF. Written as DNA, the CDR3 is TGCAGCGTTGAGAAGATAGCGGGCTCAGATACGCAGTATTTT.

This clonotype appeared a few times. With a much larger clone just one base away, this may be a read error. In DNA, the CDR3 is TGTACCAGCAGTCCCAGGGGTAATGAAAAACTGTTTTTT. The encoded protein is CTSSPRGNEKLFF. The chain joins TRBV6-5 to TRBJ1-4, with D possibly TRBD1 on 6 matching bases. The CDR3 consists of 13 residues. The germline V gene encodes CDR1 MNHEY and CDR2 SVGAGI.

The rearrangement uses TRBV6-5 and TRBJ2-3; 7 nucleotides align to TRBD1. V gave up 6 bases and J gave up 5 bases; unmatched junction bases: 8. This CDR3 region has 14 residues. Germline assignment: CDR1 MNHEY and CDR2 SVGAGI. CDR3 sequence reads: CASSYRGPVDTQYF. CDR3 nucleotides: TGTGCCAGCAGCTACAGGGGTCCTGTAGATACGCAGTATTTT.

This clonotype has at least ten counts. This chain joins TRBV2 and TRBJ2-2; tentatively, D is TRBD1 (5 bases). The germline V and J ends were trimmed by 6 bases and 1 base, with 12 bases remaining between them. CDR1 and CDR2 from the germline V gene are SNHLY and FYNNEI. This CDR3 comprises 15 residues. The CDR3 loop is CASRVDNLNTGELFF. The CDR3 nucleotides read TGTGCCAGCAGAGTGGACAACTTGAACACCGGGGAGCTGTTTTTT.

The rearrangement links TRBV10-3 to TRBJ2-1; the match to TRBD1 covers 7 bases. The V segment lost 6 bases and the J segment 0 bases; nucleotides outside the gene matches: 2. This CDR3 comprises 14 residues. The V gene's germline CDR1 is ENHRY and CDR2 SYGVKD. The CDR3 nucleotides are TGTGCCATCAGGGGGACAGACTCCTACAATGAGCAGTTCTTC. It yields the protein CAIRGTDSYNEQFF.

This clonotype appeared a few times. The chain has TRBV18 and TRBJ1-6, with D uncertain. Trimming took off 6 bases at V and 7 bases at J, with 10 bases between the two ends. The CDR3 loop spans 13 amino acids. Per germline, CDR1 KGHSH and CDR2 LQKENI. The CDR3 loop is CASSPLENSPLHF. CDR3 bases: TGTGCCAGCTCTCCTCTCGAGAATTCACCCCTCCACTTT.

This clonotype was counted between two and nine times. This chain connects TRBV20-1 to TRBJ2-7; a weak D match, TRBD1 (6 bases). The CDR3 extends over 14 amino acids. Germline V lookup: CDR1 DFQATT, CDR2 SNEGSKA (reference sequence). Trimming stripped 3 bases from V and 0 bases from J, with 12 bases between. This chain's CDR3 is CSARIGGGSYEQYF. The CDR3 coding sequence is TGCAGTGCTAGGATTGGGGGCGGCTCCTACGAGCAGTACTTC.

This clonotype has only a few counts. The chain employs TRBV4-2 and TRBJ2-1; 9 positions match TRBD2. CDR3 length equals 16 residues. V trimming: 0 bases; J trimming: 6 bases; junction bases outside the gene matches: 6. The V gene's germline CDR1 is LGHNA and CDR2 YNFKEQ. The CDR3 region has the DNA TGTGCCAGCAGCCAAGAGAGGACTAGCGTTAGCAATGAGCAGTTCTTC. This gives the protein CASSQERTSVSNEQFF.

In this sample, this clonotype turned up many times. The J gene is TRBJ1-5, the V gene TRBV7-2, with a possible D match to TRBD1 (6 bases). Trimming left V 1 base short and J 6 bases short, with 13 bases between. The CDR3 has 15 amino acids. Looked up from germline, CDR1 is SGHTA and CDR2 is FQGNSA. The CDR3 bases are TGTGCCAGCAGCTTAGTCCATAAACAGGGTCAGCCCCAGCATTTT. It translates to CASSLVHKQGQPQHF.

As for this clonotype: Being one base from a much bigger clone, this may be a read error. This chain joins TRBV12-3 or TRBV12-4 and TRBJ1-1, with D unclear. CDR3 length: 13 residues. Trimming pared 2 bases from V and 6 bases from J, leaving 10 bases between. The CDR3 region is CASSLRVSPEAFF. For the CDR3, the DNA is TGTGCCAGCAGTTTAAGAGTAAGCCCTGAAGCTTTCTTT.